This TCR beta chain was recorded in a study of siplizumab effects on memory and regulatory T cells. Overall study results and limits: Tracing alloreactive clones into unstimulated subsets worked for only a minor fraction of them. Siplizumab conditions gave an average of about 70% Treg-derived mappable alloreactive CD4+ clones, versus about 25% for controls. Apparently more diverse than memory cells, naive T cells also seemed major alloresponse contributors. The study found that siplizumab significantly reduced alloreactive sequences traceable to unstimulated CD4+ memory cells.

TCRdb's copy holds only in-frame clones and misses some; the assay was immunoSEQ multiplex PCR. The profile covers 100,000 to 120,000 clones, with roughly 91% appearing a single time and less than 0.35% taken by the ten largest. A remark on this clone: Its antigen is not known.

Material for sequencing was CD4+ T cells sorted from blood. The clonotype was recovered from a human donor in good health.

The CDR3 is CASSPTPGRGGNTEAFF. CDR3 DNA sequence: TGTGCCAGCAGCCCCACGCCGGGGAGGGGAGGAAACACTGAAGCTTTCTTT. The chain links TRBV7-2 to TRBJ1-1, with a possible D match to TRBD1 (5 bases). The germline V and J ends were trimmed by 5 bases and 2 bases, with 21 bases remaining between them. The CDR3 has 17 residues. CDR1 is SGHTA and CDR2 is FQGNSA in the germline V gene.